This TCR beta chain was profiled in a study of CXCR4 blockade with PD-1 therapy in pancreatic cancer. About this clone itself: Its cognate antigen is unknown.

Patients who provided the archived tumor blocks had not received neoadjuvant therapy before surgery. This table comes from immunoSEQ multiplex PCR, and its TCRdb copy is limited to in-frame clones, with some not included. The data hold over 15,000 clones, with around three quarters observed a single time. Study findings and constraints: Without paired alpha-beta data, shared specificity of dominant clones is unconfirmed. Clone frequency correlated with its number of distinct nucleotide rearrangements.

The CDR3 totals 12 residues. Germline CDR1 SQVTM, CDR2 ANQGSEA. Trimming took 4 bases from V and 3 from J, leaving 7 bases between them. Sequenced input: tumor tissue. This TCR was recovered from a human donor with pancreatic ductal adenocarcinoma. The chain employs TRBV29-1 and TRBJ2-1; D may be TRBD2 (5 bases). The CDR3 DNA sequence: TGCAGCGTTGGGGAGAACTACAATGAGCAGTTCTTC. This gives the protein CSVGENYNEQFF.